This entry lists 2 T cell receptor beta chains sequenced from one sample in a study of OX40 agonist ivuxolimab in advanced cancers. Generated by immunoSEQ multiplex PCR, the TCRdb table keeps only in-frame clones and is missing some. The table records some 84,000 clones, approximately 90% of them present only once. The sample in question was CD4+ or CD8+ T cells sorted from blood, obtained in a trial of the OX40 agonist ivuxolimab. The source is an adult with an advanced solid tumor such as melanoma, head and neck, liver or kidney cancer.

This sequence joins TRBV5-1 and TRBJ1-1, with TRBD1 matching over 7 bases. The germline V gene has CDR1 SGHRS and CDR2 YFSETQ. This CDR3 comprises 15 residues. With V trimmed by 2 bases and J by 4 bases, 8 bases remained unmatched. The CDR3 DNA reads TGCGCCAGCAGCTTCGGACAGGCCGGGGGCACTGAAGCTTTCTTT. Its translation is CASSFGQAGGTEAFF.

The chain carries TRBV9 and TRBJ2-1, with 7 nucleotides matching TRBD2. The J segment lost 3 bases and the V segment lost 0 bases, leaving 3 bases of the junction unmatched. This CDR3 has 15 amino acids. CDR1 SGDLS and CDR2 YYNGEE come from the germline V gene. CDR3 sequence reads: CASSVVASGYNEQFF. The CDR3 nucleotides read TGTGCCAGCAGCGTAGTGGCTAGCGGCTACAATGAGCAGTTCTTC.